This is a list of T cell receptor beta chains from one sample in a study of shared clonotypes between healthy human individuals. Here immunoSEQ multiplex PCR was the method, and the copy in TCRdb shows in-frame clones only, minus some. The sample carries roughly 2.5 million clones, over 85% recorded once. Material for sequencing was naive CD4+ T cells sorted from blood. The receptors stem from a young man in good health. The CDR3 runs from the conserved cysteine through the conserved F or W. The D gene is left open where the match is weak. Not all rows give a size; the values are once, few, many and, for expanded clones, a class.

TRBJ1-6,TRBV30,-,-,TGTGCCTGGAGGGCCCTTTATTATTCACCCCTCCACTTT,CAWRALYYSPLHF
TRBJ1-1,TRBV10-3,-,-,TGTGCCATCACCGATACAGGGCAGGGAGCTTTCTTT,CAITDTGQGAFF
TRBJ1-4,TRBV6-5,-,TRBD1,TGTGCCAGCAGTCCCCAGGGGGACAGGGATGAAAAACTGTTTTTT,CASSPQGDRDEKLFF
TRBJ2-3,TRBV5-6,once,-,TGTGCCAGCAGCCAGGGGGGGGGCACAGATACGCAGTATTTT,CASSQGGGTDTQYF
TRBJ1-5,TRBV2,-,-,TGTGCCAGCAGTGAGCGGATCTTAAATCAGCCCCAGCATTTT,CASSERILNQPQHF
TRBJ1-2,TRBV4-1,-,-,TGCGCCAGCAGCCAACCGCAGAGCTATGGCTACACCTTC,CASSQPQSYGYTF
TRBJ2-5,TRBV2,-,-,TGTGCCAGCTGTAGGTCGGGTACGAATCAAGAGACCCAGTACTTC,CASCRSGTNQETQYF
TRBJ2-7,TRBV30,once,TRBD1,TGTGCCTGGAGTGGGGGACAGGGCCCTTTCTACGAGCAGTACTTC,CAWSGGQGPFYEQYF
TRBJ2-3,TRBV18,-,TRBD2,TGTGCCAGCTCACCACTACTAGCGGGACCTAGCACAGATACGCAGTATTTT,CASSPLLAGPSTDTQYF
TRBJ2-5,TRBV7-8,-,-,TGTGCCAGCAGCTTAGGAGGGACACTCCAAGAGACCCAGTACTTC,CASSLGGTLQETQYF
TRBJ2-3,TRBV10-1,-,TRBD2,TGCGCCAGCAGTGATAGTTTAGCGGGGCATACGCAGTATTTT,CASSDSLAGHTQYF
TRBJ1-2,TRBV5-4,-,-,TGTGCCAGCAGCTTGGGTGTTAACTATGGCTACACCTTC,CASSLGVNYGYTF
TRBJ2-3,TRBV5-1,-,-,TGCGCCAGCAGCTTGGAGACCACAGATACGCAGTATTTT,CASSLETTDTQYF
TRBJ2-7,TRBV29-1,-,-,TGCAGCGTTGAAACTGGTCTGACCTACGAGCAGTACTTC,CSVETGLTYEQYF
TRBJ2-7,TRBV11-3,-,TRBD1,TGTGCCAGCAGCTTAGGACAGGGGAGGTTAGACGAGCAGTACTTC,CASSLGQGRLDEQYF
TRBJ2-3,TRBV13,-,-,TGTGCCAGCAGCTTAGCAGGGACAGATACGCAGTATTTT,CASSLAGTDTQYF
TRBJ2-3,TRBV13,-,TRBD2,TGTGCCAGCAGCCAGCGGGAGGATAGCACAGATACGCAGTATTTT,CASSQREDSTDTQYF
TRBJ1-5,TRBV6-1,-,-,TGTGCCAGCAGTGAAGTTGGAGGACCCAGTCAGCCCCAGCATTTT,CASSEVGGPSQPQHF
TRBJ2-7,TRBV11-2,once,-,TGTGCCAGCAGCTTCACATACGAGCAGTACTTC,CASSFTYEQYF
TRBJ1-2,TRBV28,-,-,TGTGCCAGCAGTTTAGAGCAAACTAACTATGGCTACACCTTC,CASSLEQTNYGYTF
TRBJ1-5,TRBV5-6,-,-,TGTGCCAGCAGCCCCGGACATTTCAATCAGCCCCAGCATTTT,CASSPGHFNQPQHF
TRBJ1-3,TRBV7-9,-,-,TGTGCCAGCAGCCAAGGGGTTTCTGGAAACACCATATATTTT,CASSQGVSGNTIYF
TRBJ1-5,TRBV19,-,-,TGTGCCAGTACCACGGCCGGTCAGCCCCAGCATTTT,CASTTAGQPQHF
TRBJ1-2,TRBV30,-,TRBD1,TGTGCCTGGAGTGCAAGGACAGGGGCTAGCTATGGCTACACCTTC,CAWSARTGASYGYTF
TRBJ2-7,TRBV25-1,few,-,TGTGCCAGCACCCTGGGCTCTACCTACGAGCAGTACTTC,CASTLGSTYEQYF
TRBJ2-2,TRBV2,-,TRBD1,TGTGCCAGCAGTTACCGACAGGGGGCCACCGGGGAGCTGTTTTTT,CASSYRQGATGELFF
TRBJ2-6,TRBV28,-,TRBD1,TGTGCCAGCAGCCCAGGGGGCTCTGGGGCCAACGTCCTGACTTTC,CASSPGGSGANVLTF
TRBJ2-6,TRBV19,once,TRBD1,TGTGCCAGTCGGACAGGCTCCTCTGGGGCCAACGTCCTGACTTTC,CASRTGSSGANVLTF
TRBJ2-3,TRBV27,once,-,TGTGCCAGCAGTTTATCCCGGACGACAGATACGCAGTATTTT,CASSLSRTTDTQYF
TRBJ1-3,TRBV6-5,-,-,TGTGCCAGCAGTTCAGCGAACACTGGAAACACCATATATTTT,CASSSANTGNTIYF
TRBJ2-1,TRBV28,-,TRBD2,TGTGCCAGCGGATCCGGACTAGCGGGTCACAATGAGCAGTTCTTC,CASGSGLAGHNEQFF
TRBJ2-6,TRBV28,-,-,TGTGCCAGCAGTCCCCTCTTCCTCGGGGCCAACGTCCTGACTTTC,CASSPLFLGANVLTF
TRBJ1-6,TRBV13,-,-,TGTGCCAGCAGCACACGGGCTCCAAGGGGGAATTCACCCCTCCACTTT,CASSTRAPRGNSPLHF
TRBJ1-2,TRBV10-3,-,TRBD1,TGTGCCATCGATATAGGGGGCTCTGGCTACACCTTC,CAIDIGGSGYTF
TRBJ2-2,TRBV6-6,-,-,TGTGCCAGCAAGATGACTGTCACCGGGGAGCTGTTTTTT,CASKMTVTGELFF
TRBJ1-1,TRBV2,-,-,TGTGCCAGTGGGGTGGGGGTGAACACTGAAGCTTTCTTT,CASGVGVNTEAFF
TRBJ2-7,TRBV19,once,-,TGTGCCAGTAGTATATCTAACATCCCCTACGAGCAGTACTTC,CASSISNIPYEQYF
TRBJ1-6,TRBV15,-,-,TGTGCCACCAGCAGAGATGGACAGATTAATTCACCCCTCCACTTT,CATSRDGQINSPLHF
TRBJ2-2,TRBV5-5,-,-,TGTGCCAGCAGCTCCGGGACACCAAACACCGGGGAGCTGTTTTTT,CASSSGTPNTGELFF
TRBJ1-6,TRBV5-4,-,-,TGTGCCAGCAGCCAAGACAGCCTAAATTCACCCCTCCACTTT,CASSQDSLNSPLHF
TRBJ2-3,TRBV28,-,-,TGTGCCAGCAGTACTAGACAGTCCAGCACAGATACGCAGTATTTT,CASSTRQSSTDTQYF
TRBJ2-7,TRBV9,-,-,TGTGCCAGCAGCGTAGCTACGGATACCTACGAGCAGTACTTC,CASSVATDTYEQYF
TRBJ2-5,TRBV5-1,-,-,TGCGCCAGCAGCTTCCAGACCGGGACTGGGGAGACCCAGTACTTC,CASSFQTGTGETQYF
TRBJ2-1,TRBV7-9,-,TRBD2,TGTGCCAGCAGCTTCGAAGCGGGGGAATCGAATGAGCAGTTCTTC,CASSFEAGESNEQFF
TRBJ2-7,TRBV5-1,-,-,TGCGCCAGCAGCTTAGACCCACAATACGAGCAGTACTTC,CASSLDPQYEQYF
TRBJ1-2,TRBV20-1,few,-,TGCAGTGGACTCTGTGGCTACACCTTC,CSGLCGYTF
TRBJ1-5,TRBV28,once,-,TGTGCCAGCAGCCTCGGACGGGATCATAGCAATCAGCCCCAGCATTTT,CASSLGRDHSNQPQHF
TRBJ1-4,TRBV11-3,-,-,TGTGCCAGCAGCTGGACCCAGGGAGGGATATATGCAACTAATGAAAAACTGTTTTTT,CASSWTQGGIYATNEKLFF
TRBJ2-7,TRBV9,-,TRBD1,TGTGCCAGCAGCGTCACCGGGACAGGGAACGAGCAGTACTTC,CASSVTGTGNEQYF